This entry describes one T cell receptor (beta chain). This specimen belongs to a study of T cells in women clearing cervical HPV infection. Method: immunoSEQ multiplex PCR; TCRdb's copy keeps in-frame clones and lacks some. This specimen shows 30,000 to 40,000 clones; the ten leading clones hold approximately 6.8%. Sequences were obtained from blood buffy coat. This clonotype was sampled from a woman aged 18 to 75 with a cervical HPV16 infection that either progressed to CIN3+ or cleared (not recorded which).

The CDR3 bases that were read are TGTGCCAGCAGTGTGGATTCGGACTCCTATGGC. Its protein product is CASSVDSDSYG. The CDR3 in its entirety is CASSVDSDSYGYTF. J is TRBJ1-2 and V is TRBV2; D gene unclear. The DNA ends 3 residues before the CDR3 does, and the rest of the CDR3 is filled in from the germline J gene. Germline CDR1 SNHLY, CDR2 FYNNEI. Trimming took off 4 bases at V and 4 bases at J, with 13 bases between the two ends. This CDR3 has 14 amino acids.